These T cell receptor beta chains were read from a single sample in a study of shared clonotypes between healthy human individuals. The data were produced by immunoSEQ multiplex PCR, yet TCRdb's version contains in-frame clones alone and is incomplete. This table has around 510,000 clones, approximately 95% appearing once. The sequenced sample was naive CD4+ T cells sorted from blood. Receptors originate from a woman aged 30 to 39 in good health. The CDR3 runs from the conserved cysteine through the conserved F or W. A D gene is named only where the DNA matches it firmly. Not every row has a clone size; where given, it reads once, few, many or a size class.

d_call j_call clone_size v_call cdr3_aa cdr3_nt
NA TRBJ2-7 NA TRBV5-1 CASSPPGASYEQYF TGCGCCAGCTCCCCGCCAGGGGCCTCCTACGAGCAGTACTTC
NA TRBJ2-5 NA TRBV11-2 CASSWDFQETQYF TGTGCCAGCAGCTGGGACTTTCAAGAGACCCAGTACTTC
NA TRBJ2-5 NA TRBV7-9 CASRAQADLETQYF TGTGCCAGCAGAGCTCAGGCAGATTTAGAGACCCAGTACTTC
TRBD2 TRBJ2-1 NA TRBV19 CASRVRDSRSGDYNEQFF TGTGCCAGTAGGGTGCGGGACTCCAGGAGCGGGGACTACAATGAGCAGTTCTTC
TRBD2 TRBJ2-7 NA TRBV27 CASSPAATGAGGTYEQYF TGTGCCAGCAGTCCGGCGGCTACTGGTGCGGGAGGAACCTACGAGCAGTACTTC
TRBD1 TRBJ1-2 NA TRBV2 CASSVRGRDGYTF TGTGCCAGCAGTGTAAGGGGGCGGGATGGCTACACCTTC
NA TRBJ1-1 NA TRBV27 CASSFGWTSTEAFF TGTGCCAGCAGTTTCGGCTGGACCTCCACTGAAGCTTTCTTT
TRBD1 TRBJ1-2 NA TRBV28 CASGQTGGGYGYTF TGTGCCAGCGGTCAAACAGGGGGAGGCTATGGCTACACCTTC
NA TRBJ1-3 NA TRBV6-1 CASSDNIGGGTGNTIYF TGTGCCAGCAGTGACAACATAGGGGGGGGCACTGGAAACACCATATATTTT
TRBD2 TRBJ2-7 NA TRBV28 CASSLWSSGRVGEQYF TGTGCCAGCAGTTTATGGTCTAGCGGGAGGGTCGGCGAGCAGTACTTC
NA TRBJ2-7 once TRBV15 CATSAGRTYYEQYF TGTGCCACCAGCGCAGGGCGGACATACTACGAGCAGTACTTC
NA TRBJ2-1 NA TRBV7-9 CASSSTGTTYNEQFF TGTGCCAGCAGCTCAACCGGGACAACCTACAATGAGCAGTTCTTC
NA TRBJ2-7 NA TRBV5-1 CASSSLGYEQYF TGCGCCAGCAGCTCCTTAGGATACGAGCAGTACTTC
NA TRBJ2-1 NA TRBV18 CASSSIPYEQFF TGTGCCAGCTCATCGATTCCTTATGAGCAGTTCTTC
NA TRBJ2-1 NA TRBV5-4 CASRDQGSSYNEQFF TGTGCCAGCAGGGACCAGGGGAGCTCCTACAATGAGCAGTTCTTC
NA TRBJ2-7 once TRBV7-9 CASSPRQGPYEQYF TGTGCCAGCAGCCCGCGTCAGGGACCCTACGAGCAGTACTTC
TRBD2 TRBJ2-1 NA TRBV5-1 CASSSSGTSGYNEQFF TGCGCCAGCAGCTCTTCCGGGACTAGCGGATACAATGAGCAGTTCTTC
NA TRBJ1-1 NA TRBV2 CASSGPGGTEAFF TGTGCCAGCTCAGGCCCGGGGGGCACTGAAGCTTTCTTT
NA TRBJ1-2 NA TRBV30 CAWSVLPGGSYGYTF TGTGCCTGGAGTGTACTCCCAGGCGGGAGCTATGGCTACACCTTC
NA TRBJ2-1 NA TRBV19 CASRVESSYNEQFF TGTGCCAGTAGAGTGGAGAGCTCCTACAATGAGCAGTTCTTC
NA TRBJ2-7 NA TRBV7-9 CASSLGQASYEQYF TGTGCCAGCAGCTTAGGGCAGGCCTCCTACGAGCAGTACTTC
NA TRBJ2-1 once TRBV6-5 CASSYSSNEQFF TGTGCCAGCAGTTACTCGAGTAATGAGCAGTTCTTC
TRBD1 TRBJ1-5 NA TRBV19 CASRSGQTNQPQHF TGTGCCAGTAGGTCGGGACAGACTAATCAGCCCCAGCATTTT